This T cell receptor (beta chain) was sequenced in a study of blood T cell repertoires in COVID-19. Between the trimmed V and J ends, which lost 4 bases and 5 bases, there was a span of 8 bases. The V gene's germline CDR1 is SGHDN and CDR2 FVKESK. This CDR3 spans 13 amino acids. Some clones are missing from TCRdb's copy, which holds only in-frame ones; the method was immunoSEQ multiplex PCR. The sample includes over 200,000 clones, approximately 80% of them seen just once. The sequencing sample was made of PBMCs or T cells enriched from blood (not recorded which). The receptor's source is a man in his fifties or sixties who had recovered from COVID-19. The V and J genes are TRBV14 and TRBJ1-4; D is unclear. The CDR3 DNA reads TGTGCCAGCAGCCTTCGGGAGAATGAAAAACTGTTTTTT. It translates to CASSLRENEKLFF.